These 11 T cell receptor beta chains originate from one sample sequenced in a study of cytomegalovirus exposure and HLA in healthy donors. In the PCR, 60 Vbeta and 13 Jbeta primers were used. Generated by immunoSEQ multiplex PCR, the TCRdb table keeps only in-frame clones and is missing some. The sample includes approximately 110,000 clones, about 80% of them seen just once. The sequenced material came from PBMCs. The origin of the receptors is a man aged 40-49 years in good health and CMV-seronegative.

The CDR3: CAWYNRDRGSGEQYF. The CDR3 bases are TGTGCCTGGTATAATAGGGACAGGGGTTCAGGCGAGCAGTACTTC. This chain connects TRBV30 to TRBJ2-7, with 10 bases lining up with TRBD1. This CDR3 is built from 15 residues. V was pared by 5 bases and J by 6 bases, with 13 bases of the junction left unmatched. CDR1 GTSNPN and CDR2 SVGIG come from the germline V gene (reference sequence). Full variable domain (outside the CDR3, taken from reference TRBV30 and TRBJ2-7): SQTIHQWPATLVQPVGSPLSLECTVEGTSNPNLYWYRQAAGRGLQLLFYSVGIGQISSEVPQNLSASRPQDRQFILSSKKLLLSDSGFYLCAWYNRDRGSGEQYFGPGTRLTVT.

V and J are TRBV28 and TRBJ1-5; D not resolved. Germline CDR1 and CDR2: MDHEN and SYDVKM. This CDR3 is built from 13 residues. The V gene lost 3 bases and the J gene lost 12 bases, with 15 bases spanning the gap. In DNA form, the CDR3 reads TGTGCCAGCAGTTTTGGGCAGCAGAGCCACCAGCATTTT. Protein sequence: CASSFGQQSHQHF.

The CDR3 sequence is CASSPSGQGRTEAFF. The CDR3 region has the DNA TGTGCCAGCAGCCCTAGTGGTCAGGGAAGGACTGAAGCTTTCTTT. The chain couples TRBV27 to TRBJ1-1, with D perhaps matching TRBD1 (5 bases). The ends were cut back, 6 bases at V and 5 bases at J, with 19 bases in the middle. This CDR3 spans 15 amino acids. CDR1 and CDR2 from the germline V gene are MNHEY and SMNVEV (reference sequence).

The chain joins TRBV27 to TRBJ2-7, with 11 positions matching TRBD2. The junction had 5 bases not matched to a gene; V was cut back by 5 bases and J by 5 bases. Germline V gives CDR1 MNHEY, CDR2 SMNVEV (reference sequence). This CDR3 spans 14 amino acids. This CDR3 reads CASSPGTSGHEQYF. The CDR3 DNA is TGTGCCAGCAGTCCTGGGACTAGCGGTCACGAGCAGTACTTC.

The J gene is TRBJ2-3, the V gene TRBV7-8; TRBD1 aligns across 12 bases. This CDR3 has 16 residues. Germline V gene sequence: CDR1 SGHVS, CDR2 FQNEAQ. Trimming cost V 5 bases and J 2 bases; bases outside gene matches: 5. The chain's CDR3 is CASSNRDRGLTDTQYF. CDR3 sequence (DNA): TGTGCCAGCAGCAACCGGGACAGGGGGCTCACAGATACGCAGTATTTT.

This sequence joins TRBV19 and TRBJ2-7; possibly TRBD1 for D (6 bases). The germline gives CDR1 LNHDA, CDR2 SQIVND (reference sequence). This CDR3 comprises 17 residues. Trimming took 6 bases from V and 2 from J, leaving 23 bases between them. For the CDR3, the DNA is TGTGCCAGTAGGAGAAACCCGACAGGCGCACCCCCCTACGAGCAGTACTTC. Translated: CASRRNPTGAPPYEQYF.

The CDR3 sequence is CASSLRLEGHTEAFF. The DNA for the CDR3 is TGTGCCAGCAGCCTGAGGTTGGAGGGGCACACTGAAGCTTTCTTT. The rearrangement links TRBV7-8 to TRBJ1-1; a possible D gene is TRBD1 (5 bases). V gave up 5 bases and J gave up 3 bases, with 16 bases separating them. This CDR3 region has 15 residues. The germline V gene encodes CDR1 SGHVS and CDR2 FQNEAQ.

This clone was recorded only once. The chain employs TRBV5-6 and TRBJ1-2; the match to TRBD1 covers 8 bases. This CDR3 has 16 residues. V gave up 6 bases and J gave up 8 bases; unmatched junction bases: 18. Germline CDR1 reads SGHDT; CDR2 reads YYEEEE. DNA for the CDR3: TGTGCCAGCACCCCTATCGGACAGGGAGGGCTCCTCGGCTACACCTTC. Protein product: CASTPIGQGGLLGYTF. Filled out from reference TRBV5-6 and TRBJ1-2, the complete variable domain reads DAGVTQSPTHLIKTRGQQVTLRCSPKSGHDTVSWYQQALGQGPQFIFQYYEEEERQRGNFPDRFSGHQFPNYSSELNVNALLLGDSALYLCASTPIGQGGLLGYTFGSGTRLTVV.

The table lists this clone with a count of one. CDR3 sequence: CASSLPGSDAFF. CDR3 nucleotide sequence: TGTGCCAGCAGCTTGCCGGGGTCCGACGCGTTCTTC. V gene TRBV5-4 combines with J gene TRBJ2-1; weak D call: TRBD2 (5 bases). Germline values: CDR1 SGHNT, CDR2 YYREEE (reference sequence). V was clipped by 1 base and J by 15 bases, with 14 bases between them. CDR3 length: 12 residues.

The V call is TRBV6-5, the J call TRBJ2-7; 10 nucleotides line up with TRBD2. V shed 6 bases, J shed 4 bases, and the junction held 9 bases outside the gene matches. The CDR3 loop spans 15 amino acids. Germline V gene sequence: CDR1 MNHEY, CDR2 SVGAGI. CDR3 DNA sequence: TGTGCCAGCAGGCGGGACTCTAGCGGGGGATACGAGCAGTACTTC. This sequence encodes CASRRDSSGGYEQYF.

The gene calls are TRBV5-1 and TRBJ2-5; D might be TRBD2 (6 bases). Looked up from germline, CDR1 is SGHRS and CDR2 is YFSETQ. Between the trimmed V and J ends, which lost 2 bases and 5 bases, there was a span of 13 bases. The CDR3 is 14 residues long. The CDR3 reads CASSFPGVRETQYF. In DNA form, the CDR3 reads TGCGCCAGCAGCTTTCCGGGGGTACGGGAGACCCAGTACTTC.